The clone carrying this TCR beta chain was picked up many times. The entry originates in a study of metastatic and nonmetastatic thyroid tumors. The J segment lost 5 bases and the V segment lost 0 bases, leaving 6 bases of the junction unmatched. Germline values: CDR1 DFQATT, CDR2 SNEGSKA (reference sequence). The CDR3 extends over 15 amino acids. Nobody among the patients had been given any treatment before thyroid surgery. TCRdb re-processed the PCR reads through MiXCR. The data contain about 93,000 clones, 12% of them singletons. The source of this sequence is a female donor with papillary thyroid cancer or a benign thyroid nodule (not recorded which). Some clones in this sample may be carry-over from other donors' samples. Material: blood. The chain uses TRBV20-1 and TRBJ2-5, with 10 bases lining up with TRBD2. CDR3 sequence (DNA): TGCAGTGCTAGAGATGGAGCTAGCGGGAGTGAGACCCAGTACTTC. Translating gives CSARDGASGSETQYF.